These 2 T cell receptor beta chains came from one sample sequenced in a study of T cell responses to AZD1222 COVID-19 vaccine. TCRdb's table, derived via immunoSEQ multiplex PCR, lists solely in-frame clones and lacks some. The sample consists of 60,000 to 90,000 clones, roughly 91% of them appearing once. Sequenced here: peripheral blood, sampled 28 days after the second AZD1222 dose. The receptors were sampled from an adult who received the AZD1222 COVID-19 vaccine.

The rearrangement joins TRBV6-1 to TRBJ2-5; D unclear. In germline, CDR1 is MNHNS, CDR2 SASEGT. The ends were cut back, 1 base at V and 2 bases at J, with 8 bases in the middle. This CDR3 comprises 14 residues. DNA for the CDR3: TGTGCCAGCAGTGAAGTAGGCAGACAAGAGACCCAGTACTTC. This encodes CASSEVGRQETQYF.

The chain joins TRBV7-3 to TRBJ2-1; TRBD1 aligns across 8 bases. After removal of 5 bases from V and 9 bases from J, the junction contained 6 bases not matched to a gene. Germline CDR1 SGHTA, CDR2 FQGTGA. This CDR3 region has 13 residues. The CDR3 sequence is CASSTQGAGEQFF. As DNA, the CDR3 is TGTGCCAGCAGCACCCAGGGGGCCGGTGAGCAGTTCTTC.